The 19 T cell receptor beta chains below all came from one sample that was sequenced in a study of T cells in women clearing cervical HPV infection. This table comes from immunoSEQ multiplex PCR, and its TCRdb copy is limited to in-frame clones, with some not included. Its listing shows tens of thousands of clones. The sequenced sample consisted of blood buffy coat. These receptors were taken from a woman aged 18 to 75 with a cervical HPV16 infection that either progressed to CIN3+ or cleared (not recorded which).

A remark on this clone: Coverage ceases 3 residues before the CDR3 finishes, and the germline J gene fills in the end. The V gene is TRBV20-1, the J gene TRBJ1-1, with D possibly matching TRBD1 (5 bases). CDR1 and CDR2 (germline): DFQATT, SNEGSKA (reference sequence). CDR3 length: 14 residues. V lost 3 bases, J lost 5 bases, and 16 bases lay in between. CDR3 region: CSASLGGGGTEAFF. Incomplete CDR3 DNA: TGCAGTGCTAGCCTGGGGGGGGGAGGGACTGAA.

Notes on this clone: The missing CDR3 end, 3 residues past where the read stops, is filled in from the germline J gene. The genes are TRBV4-1 and TRBJ1-5; no reliable D call. The CDR3 extends over 16 amino acids. Germline V gives CDR1 MGHRA, CDR2 YSYEKL. V was trimmed by 0 bases and J by 2 bases, leaving 11 bases between them. The CDR3 DNA, read in part, is TGCGCCAGCAGCCAAGACGAGGGTTTGGGCAATCAGCCC. Translation: CASSQDEGLGNQP. The full-length CDR3 reads as CASSQDEGLGNQPQHF.

A note on this clone: Coverage ceases 3 residues before the CDR3 finishes, and the germline J gene fills in the end. This chain joins TRBV12-3 or TRBV12-4 and TRBJ2-3, with D possibly TRBD2 on 5 matching bases. Trimming shortened V by 7 bases and J by 5 bases, and 13 bases separated the two germline ends. The CDR3 covers 13 residues. CDR3 in amino acids: CASTLLRGDTQYF. The sequenced part of the CDR3 DNA is TGTGCCAGCACCCTCCTCCGGGGAGATACG.

As regards this clone: The read finishes 3 residues shy of the CDR3 end, and the germline J gene is used to complete it. The chain has TRBV2 and TRBJ2-5, with 9 positions matching TRBD2. The germline V gene encodes CDR1 SNHLY and CDR2 FYNNEI. This CDR3 region has 14 residues. Trimming removed 3 bases from V and 5 bases from J; junction bases left unmatched: 4. Here the CDR3 reads CASSENSGSETQYF. The covered CDR3 bases are TGTGCCAGCAGTGAGAATAGCGGGAGCGAGACC.

Concerning this clone itself: The read is 3 residues too short to cover the CDR3 end, so that end is filled in from the germline J gene. The chain combines TRBV13 with TRBJ1-6; D gene uncertain. The CDR3 consists of 12 residues. V shed 5 bases and J shed 7 bases, with 6 bases lying between them. Germline CDR1 reads PRHDT; CDR2 reads FYEKMQ (reference sequence). The CDR3 protein is CASSNRNSPLHF. CDR3 DNA (partial): TGTGCCAGCAGCAACAGAAATTCACCC. The complete variable domain, with remaining parts taken from reference TRBV13 and TRBJ1-6, reads AAGVIQSPRHLIKEKRETATLKCYPIPRHDTVYWYQQGPGQDPQFLISFYEKMQSDKGSIPDRFSAQQFSDYHSELNMSSLELGDSALYFCASSNRNSPLHFGNGTRLTVT.

As regards this clone: The observed sequence ends 3 residues before the CDR3 terminus, with the missing tail filled in from the germline J gene. This rearrangement joins TRBV19 to TRBJ2-3; 13 positions match TRBD2. Trimming at V came to 6 bases and at J to 7 bases, leaving 10 bases not matched to a gene. Germline V lookup: CDR1 LNHDA, CDR2 SQIVND (reference sequence). This CDR3 contains 16 residues. The CDR3 loop reads CASRQGLAGASNTQYF. The covered CDR3 bases are TGTGCCAGTAGGCAAGGACTAGCGGGGGCCAGTAATACG.

As regards this clone: The read terminates 3 residues before the CDR3 end, so the remaining end is supplied by the germline J gene. The chain links TRBV30 to TRBJ1-2, with a possible D match to TRBD1 (6 bases). The germline gives CDR1 GTSNPN, CDR2 SVGIG (reference sequence). The CDR3 length is 11 residues. The ends were cut back, 5 bases at V and 6 bases at J, with 10 bases in the middle. The covered CDR3 bases are TGTGCCTGGGGGACAACCAATGGC. It specifies CAWGTTNG. The entire CDR3 protein is CAWGTTNGYTF. Drawing the rest from reference TRBV30 and TRBJ1-2, the complete variable domain is SQTIHQWPATLVQPVGSPLSLECTVEGTSNPNLYWYRQAAGRGLQLLFYSVGIGQISSEVPQNLSASRPQDRQFILSSKKLLLSDSGFYLCAWGTTNGYTFGSGTRLTVV.

Turning to this clone: The CDR3 extends 3 residues past the end of the read, so its final part is completed from the germline J gene. This rearrangement joins TRBV9 to TRBJ2-1; possibly TRBD1 for D (5 bases). The CDR3 has 16 residues. V was clipped by 0 bases and J by 6 bases, with 16 bases between them. The germline CDR1 and CDR2 sequences are SGDLS and YYNGEE. CDR3 DNA, as far as it was read: TGTGCCAGCAGCGTAGAGGGGCGCATGCGGTCCAATGAG. Translation: CASSVEGRMRSNE. The full CDR3 protein reads CASSVEGRMRSNEQFF. Filled out from reference TRBV9 and TRBJ2-1, the complete variable domain reads DSGVTQTPKHLITATGQRVTLRCSPRSGDLSVYWYQQSLDQGLQFLIQYYNGEERAKGNILERFSAQQFPDLHSELNLSSLELGDSALYFCASSVEGRMRSNEQFFGPGTRLTVL.

The sequenced part of the CDR3 DNA is TGCAGTGCTAGTAGTCCTAGCGGGTACACCTACGAG. Translation: CSASSPSGYTYE. The whole CDR3 region reads CSASSPSGYTYEQYF. The chain employs TRBV20-1 and TRBJ2-7; 8 bases fit TRBD2. From the germline J gene comes the end of the CDR3, since the read stops 3 residues before it. Germline V gene lookup returns CDR1 DFQATT and CDR2 SNEGSKA (reference sequence). The CDR3 is 15 residues long. The V gene end was trimmed by 3 bases and the J gene end by 2 bases; junction bases not matched to a gene: 9.

Of note for this clone: The CDR3 goes on 3 residues after the read ends, and that part is filled in from the germline J gene. The chain carries TRBV19 and TRBJ1-1; D perhaps matches TRBD1 (5 bases). Germline V gene lookup returns CDR1 LNHDA and CDR2 SQIVND (reference sequence). The CDR3 spans 16 residues. The V and J ends lost 2 bases and 2 bases respectively, with 15 bases between them. CDR3: CASSISPEGPNTEAFF. The CDR3 bases that were read are TGTGCCAGTAGTATAAGTCCCGAGGGGCCTAACACTGAA.

Regarding this clone: The CDR3 goes on 3 residues after the read ends, and that part is filled in from the germline J gene. The chain carries TRBV13 and TRBJ1-2; D gene ambiguous. Germline V gene lookup returns CDR1 PRHDT and CDR2 FYEKMQ (reference sequence). Trimming stripped 1 base from V and 2 bases from J, with 5 bases between. This CDR3 is 13 amino acids long. The CDR3 loop reads CASSLERNYGYTF. The DNA read from the CDR3 is TGTGCCAGCAGCTTAGAACGGAACTATGGC. The whole variable domain, remainder taken from reference TRBV13 and TRBJ1-2, is AAGVIQSPRHLIKEKRETATLKCYPIPRHDTVYWYQQGPGQDPQFLISFYEKMQSDKGSIPDRFSAQQFSDYHSELNMSSLELGDSALYFCASSLERNYGYTFGSGTRLTVV.

With respect to this clone: The read gets to within 3 residues of the CDR3 end, and the germline J gene fills in the rest. This chain joins TRBV2 and TRBJ2-7; D might be TRBD2 (5 bases). Germline CDR1 SNHLY, CDR2 FYNNEI. V gave up 8 bases and J gave up 1 base, with 15 bases separating them. The CDR3 loop spans 14 amino acids. The CDR3 reads CASRTPGRSYEQYF. The part of the CDR3 DNA that was read is TGTGCCAGCCGGACTCCAGGAAGGTCCTACGAG.

As regards this clone: The read is 3 residues too short to cover the CDR3 end, so that end is filled in from the germline J gene. The chain recombines TRBV4-1 with TRBJ2-3; TRBD2 matches 9 bases. In germline, CDR1 is MGHRA, CDR2 YSYEKL. The CDR3 length is 17 residues. Losses at the gene ends were 1 base for V and 6 bases for J; bases not matched to a gene: 11. The chain's CDR3 is CASSQVMGAGGRDTQYF. Incomplete CDR3 DNA: TGCGCCAGCAGCCAAGTGATGGGGGCGGGGGGGCGTGATACG.

Concerning this clone: Sequencing ends 3 residues short of the CDR3 end; the germline J gene provides the rest. The chain employs TRBV19 and TRBJ2-4, with D hard to call. CDR1 is LNHDA, CDR2 SQIVND, per germline (reference sequence). The CDR3 loop spans 14 amino acids. CDR3 DNA, as far as it was read: TGTGCCAGTAGTATACAAGGGCAAGGTGGTGGT. It encodes CASSIQGQGGG. The full CDR3 protein is CASSIQGQGGGQYF.

A note on this clone: Read coverage stops 3 residues before the CDR3 terminus; the germline J gene supplies the remainder. The rearrangement joins TRBV7-9 to TRBJ2-1; D is perhaps TRBD2 (6 bases). Germline V gene sequence: CDR1 SEHNR, CDR2 FQNEAQ (reference sequence). This CDR3 is 15 amino acids long. Trimming shortened V by 7 bases and J by 9 bases, and 22 bases separated the two germline ends. Incomplete CDR3 DNA: TGTGCCAGCACCCCCTCGTCCCAGCGGGTGAGTGAG. Protein sequence: CASTPSSQRVSE. Given in full, the CDR3 is CASTPSSQRVSEQFF.

About this clone: The missing CDR3 end, 3 residues past where the read stops, is filled in from the germline J gene. The gene calls are TRBV9 and TRBJ2-3, with D unclear. Germline CDR1 and CDR2: SGDLS and YYNGEE. CDR3 size: 12 residues. V lost 0 bases, J lost 5 bases, and 4 bases lay in between. CDR3 protein: CASSVAEDTQYF. Incomplete CDR3 DNA: TGTGCCAGCAGCGTAGCAGAAGATACG. Complete variable domain (other parts from reference TRBV9 and TRBJ2-3): DSGVTQTPKHLITATGQRVTLRCSPRSGDLSVYWYQQSLDQGLQFLIQYYNGEERAKGNILERFSAQQFPDLHSELNLSSLELGDSALYFCASSVAEDTQYFGPGTRLTVL.

As concerns this clone: The DNA ends 3 residues before the CDR3 does, and the rest of the CDR3 is filled in from the germline J gene. The chain has TRBV6-4 and TRBJ2-2, with 7 bases that match TRBD1. V lost 1 base and J lost 1; bases outside the gene matches: 9. Germline V gene sequence: CDR1 MRHNA, CDR2 SNTAGT. The CDR3 covers 18 residues. This CDR3 reads CASSDYLGRDRNTGELFF. The part of the CDR3 DNA that was read is TGTGCCAGCAGTGACTATTTAGGAAGGGACAGGAACACCGGGGAG.

A word on this clone: Read data end 3 residues before the CDR3 end; the end is taken from the germline J gene. This chain connects TRBV7-9 to TRBJ2-3, with a tentative D call TRBD1 (5 bases). The V gene's germline CDR1 is SEHNR and CDR2 FQNEAQ (reference sequence). This CDR3 is built from 14 residues. The ends were cut back, 4 bases at V and 2 bases at J, with 10 bases in the middle. CDR3 sequence: CASSSLGPTDTQYF. The sequenced CDR3 bases are TGTGCCAGCAGCTCTTTGGGGCCCACAGATACG. Filled out from reference TRBV7-9 and TRBJ2-3, the complete variable domain reads DTGVSQNPRHKITKRGQNVTFRCDPISEHNRLYWYRQTLGQGPEFLTYFQNEAQLEKSRLLSDRFSAERPKGSFSTLEIQRTEQGDSAMYLCASSSLGPTDTQYFGPGTRLTVL.

To note about this clone: Read sequence stops 3 residues before the CDR3 end, and the germline J gene provides the missing end. The chain joins TRBV4-2 to TRBJ2-7, with no clear D. Germline assignment: CDR1 LGHNA and CDR2 YNFKEQ. This CDR3 spans 13 amino acids. Trimming removed 0 bases from V and 4 bases from J, with 7 bases in between. The DNA read from the CDR3 is TGTGCCAGCAGCCAAGATCGCAGTTACGAG. Translated, it gives CASSQDRSYE. The full-length CDR3 reads as CASSQDRSYEQYF.